Listed here is a single TCR beta chain. Its cognate antigen has yet to be identified. No base-level quality is on record; no much larger clone is a single base apart. These data belong to a study of T cell responses to AZD1222 COVID-19 vaccine (dated by TCRdb to the early 2020s). Concerning the study at large: AZD1222 recipients whose second dose came at about 4 weeks and those whose second dose came at about 12 weeks were combined into one group, since spike-specific TCR depth and breadth did not differ between the two schedules. TCR sequencing covered roughly 230 trial participants: about 210 given two doses of AZD1222 and 26 given two doses of MenACWY control vaccine. Trial participants were enrolled by age into 18-55, 56-69 and 70-plus year subgroups, with roughly 150, 30 and 60 TCR-sequenced participants respectively. Results the study describes overall, beyond this receptor: Conclusions about previously exposed vaccinees are limited, since just five or six AZD1222 recipients were seropositive for SARS-CoV-2 at baseline. Because no samples from the day 14 peak response were available, repertoires could be characterized only after the peak T cell response. The 56-69-year group was small, and its depth increase did not reach significance, likely because of low power. Participants were mostly white British, with more females than males. The authors suggested clonal diversity may have been underestimated. Vaccine-associated CD4 TCRs spanned the whole spike protein, with dominant responses in regions 160-218 and 743-854. After two AZD1222 doses, both the breadth and the depth of spike-specific TCRs were significantly higher than at day 0 and than in MenACWY recipients. Nearly half of unique spike-specific TCRs reportedly recognized epitopes outside regions mutated in the B.1.351 and B.1.1.7 variants.

Reading the label with the study, this specimen's time point is: baseline before first vaccination. Vaccinee samples came from UK trials COV001 and COV002, including a single-blind randomized controlled phase 2/3 trial of AZD1222 (ChAdOx1 nCoV-19) in healthy adults. For TCRbeta chain sequencing, PBMC samples were collected from trial participants at day 0 and at day 28 after the second dose. The CDR3 regions of human TCRbeta chains were subjected to immunosequencing. In the original analysis: Repertoire TCRs were matched against a reference library of SARS-CoV-2-specific TCRs generated with the MIRA antigen-specificity platform. Breadth was defined as the fraction of unique TCRs that were SARS-CoV-2-associated, and depth was defined as the fraction of total T cells that were SARS-CoV-2-associated. Using the MIRA data, each spike-specific TCR was assigned both to the spike region to which the TCR was reactive and to a CD4 or CD8 class. Log10-transformed breadth and depth values were compared by one-way ANOVA with Sidak's multiple comparisons tests. Here the immuneACCESS table is served through TCRdb, limited to in-frame sequences with V and J called. Missing clones are a known gap in these copies; in checked studies unresolved V genes cover under half, and the rest lacks a known reason. For V, J and clone size, that table is used; D and trimming come from the DNA. The sample contains about 92,000 clones, approximately 90% of them found a single time. The ten largest clones represent around a fifth of the sample.

The CDR3 contains 16 residues, cysteine and phenylalanine counted. This entry keeps only the CDR3 DNA: 48 bases, framed from base 1. The germline V gene (reference sequence) yields MNHEY for CDR1 and SMNVEV for CDR2. V and J are trimmed by 5 bases and 0 bases, and the gene matches miss 8 bases of the junction. Material: peripheral blood, obtained on day 0 of AZD1222 vaccination. The sequence is built from TRBV27 and TRBJ1-1; 8 central nucleotides agree with TRBD1. The TCR was taken from an adult in good health. The DNA sequence reads TGTGCCAGCAGTCCCGGACAGGGAGGCGTGAACACTGAAGCTTTCTTT. It translates as CASSPGQGGVNTEAFF.